Described below is a single T cell receptor (beta chain) sequence and its context. The target antigen is unknown. Per germline, CDR1 MNHEY and CDR2 SMNVEV (reference sequence). The CDR3 is 16 residues long. After removal of 6 bases from V and 1 base from J, the junction contained 6 bases not matched to a gene. The sample belongs to a study of cytomegalovirus exposure and HLA in healthy donors. The study ran its PCR with 60 Vbeta and 13 Jbeta primers. Authors' methods: In a later analysis, some 80 million unique TCR beta chains included roughly 11 million shared by two or more donors. Clones were sequenced by immunoSEQ multiplex PCR, and TCRdb holds only the in-frame ones, with some missing. V and J calls and clone size are those listed in that table; D and trimming were worked out from the DNA. The table records 150,000 to 180,000 clones, 70% to 80% of them present only once. Findings and caveats of the study: Later analysis identified a missense DCLRE1C variant that was linked to TCR beta V- and J-gene trimming. Analyses of presence and absence presupposed an approximately uniform sequencing depth across donors.

This chain uses TRBV27 with TRBJ2-2; TRBD1 matches at 9 bases. The source of this sequence is a woman aged 40 to 50 in good health and CMV-seronegative. Sequencing was carried out using PBMCs. CDR3 nucleotide sequence: TGTGCCAGCAGGAACAGGGGGCTTGGGAACACCGGGGAGCTGTTTTTT. This translates into CASRNRGLGNTGELFF.